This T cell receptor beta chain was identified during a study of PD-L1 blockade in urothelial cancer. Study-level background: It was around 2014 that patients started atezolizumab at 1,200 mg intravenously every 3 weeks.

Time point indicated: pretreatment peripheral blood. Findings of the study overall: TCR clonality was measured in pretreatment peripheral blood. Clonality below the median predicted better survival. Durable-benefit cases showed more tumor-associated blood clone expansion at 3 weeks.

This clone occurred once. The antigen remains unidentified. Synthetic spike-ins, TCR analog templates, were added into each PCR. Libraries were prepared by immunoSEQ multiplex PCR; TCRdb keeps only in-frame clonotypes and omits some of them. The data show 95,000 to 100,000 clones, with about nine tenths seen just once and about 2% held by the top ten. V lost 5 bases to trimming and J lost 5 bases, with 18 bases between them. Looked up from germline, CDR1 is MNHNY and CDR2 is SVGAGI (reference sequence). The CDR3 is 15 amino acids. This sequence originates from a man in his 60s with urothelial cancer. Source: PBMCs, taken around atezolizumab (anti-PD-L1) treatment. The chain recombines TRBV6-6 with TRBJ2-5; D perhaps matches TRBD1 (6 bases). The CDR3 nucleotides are TGTGCCAGCAGTAGAGCCAGGGGTAATGCGGAGACCCAGTACTTC. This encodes CASSRARGNAETQYF.